This is a list of T cell receptor beta chains from one sample in a study of blood T cells in healthy people across ages. MiXCR, applied by TCRdb to the 5' RACE reads, yields one record per CDR3 protein. The profile shows approximately 1,000,000 distinct CDR3 sequences, around two fifths of them singletons. Sample: blood. The receptors were gathered from a man between 18 and 29 years old in good health. CDR3s include the opening cysteine and the closing phenylalanine or tryptophan. D genes are given only for firm matches. Part of the rows lack a size; the others show once, few, many or a class for expanded clones.

D | J | V | size | DNA | CDR3
- | TRBJ2-7 | TRBV12-3/TRBV12-4 | few | TGTGCCAGCAGTCTGACGACAGGTCCTTACGAGCAGTACTTC | CASSLTTGPYEQYF
TRBD2 | TRBJ2-3 | TRBV7-2 | - | TGTGCCAGCAGCTTAGTGGGCGGGAGCGGCACAGATACGCAGTATTTT | CASSLVGGSGTDTQYF
- | TRBJ2-4 | TRBV7-2 | - | TGTGCCAGCAGCTCGGGACTTCCCTACAATGAGCAGTACTTC | CASSSGLPYNEQYF
- | TRBJ1-2 | TRBV7-2 | - | TGTGCCAGCAGCTTAGAAGGCGGGGGCGGGTATGGCTACACCTTC | CASSLEGGGGYGYTF
- | TRBJ1-4 | TRBV5-1 | - | TGCGCCAGCAGCTATCTCGGGCGTAAGGAAAAACTGTTTTTT | CASSYLGRKEKLFF
- | TRBJ2-7 | TRBV30 | - | TGTGCCTGGAGTGTTGTACTTTCCTACGAGCAGTACTTC | CAWSVVLSYEQYF
TRBD2 | TRBJ2-5 | TRBV5-1 | once | TGCGCCAGCAGGATACTAGCGGGGGCCAACCAAGAGACCCAGTACTTC | CASRILAGANQETQYF
- | TRBJ1-2 | TRBV7-3 | few | TGTGCCAGCAGCTTACCCGGACACCGGGGCTACACCTTC | CASSLPGHRGYTF
TRBD1 | TRBJ1-5 | TRBV20-1 | - | TGCAGTGCTTTCCCGGGACAGGGGCAGCCCCAGCATTTT | CSAFPGQGQPQHF
TRBD1 | TRBJ1-2 | TRBV9 | - | TGTGCCAGTACCCGGGACAGGGGGGCTTCTAACTATGGCTACACCTTC | CASTRDRGASNYGYTF
- | TRBJ2-1 | TRBV24-1 | few | TGTGCCACCAGTGATAATGACCAACACTCCTACAATGAGCAGTTCTTC | CATSDNDQHSYNEQFF
- | TRBJ2-1 | TRBV10-3 | - | TGTGCCATCCAGTCTTCGCCACTCCAAAATGAGCAGTTCTTC | CAIQSSPLQNEQFF
TRBD2 | TRBJ2-1 | TRBV30 | once | TGTGCCTTTAGCGGGGGGCACAATGAGCAGTTCTTC | CAFSGGHNEQFF
- | TRBJ1-5 | TRBV27 | - | TGTGCCAGCAGTTTACGGGCGGGTAATGCAGGTCAGCCCCAGCATTTT | CASSLRAGNAGQPQHF
- | TRBJ1-1 | TRBV29-1 | few | TGCAGCGCCCTAACTTTGTTGAACACTGAAGCTTTCTTT | CSALTLLNTEAFF
TRBD1 | TRBJ2-2 | TRBV6-2/TRBV6-3 | - | TGTGCCAGCAGTGGGGACAGCTCGAACACCGGGGAGCTGTTTTTT | CASSGDSSNTGELFF
- | TRBJ1-1 | TRBV7-9 | - | TGTGCCAGCAGCTTAGCGCTTCTGCAGAACACTGAAGCTTTCTTT | CASSLALLQNTEAFF
- | TRBJ2-1 | TRBV12-3/TRBV12-4 | - | TGTGCCAGCAGTTGGAGGGTCTTGAATGAGCAGTTCTTC | CASSWRVLNEQFF
- | TRBJ2-3 | TRBV12-3/TRBV12-4 | - | TGTGCCAGCAGTGCTGGAGAGGAGGGAGACACAGATACGCAGTATTTT | CASSAGEEGDTDTQYF
- | TRBJ1-2 | TRBV18 | many | TGTGCCAGCTCACCACCGACAATTCAAGAGGGCTACACCTTC | CASSPPTIQEGYTF
- | TRBJ2-3 | TRBV7-2 | few | TGTGCCAGCAGCTTCCCCCGACAGGAGAAAAGGGGCCTCACAGATACGCAGTATTTT | CASSFPRQEKRGLTDTQYF
TRBD1 | TRBJ1-2 | TRBV3-1 | - | TGTGCCAGCAGCCAGGGGACAGCCCTCAACTATGGCTACACCTTC | CASSQGTALNYGYTF
- | TRBJ2-5 | TRBV20-1 | few | TGCAGTGCTAGGGCCGACGTATTTAGAGGGGAGACCCAGTACTTC | CSARADVFRGETQYF